The rows below give T cell receptor beta chains drawn from one sample of a study of blood T cell repertoires in COVID-19. Assay: immunoSEQ multiplex PCR; the TCRdb copy retains only in-frame clones and omits some. The table has 72,000 or so clones, roughly 82% seen once; the top ten hold 15% to 20%. The sequencing input was peripheral blood. These receptors were obtained from an older man with active COVID-19. Both conserved end residues are trimmed from each CDR3. D genes are given only for firm matches.

v_call	j_call	d_call	cdr3_aa
TRBV19	TRBJ2-3	TRBD2	ASSRLAGGSTDTQY
TRBV7-2	TRBJ2-7	TRBD2	ASSRGLDEQY
TRBV19	TRBJ1-2	TRBD1	ASTVGRTGGYSYGYT
TRBV5-4	TRBJ1-2	TRBD1	ASSPRTGVGNYGYT
TRBV7-9	TRBJ2-6	-	ASSTGVVGKLDSGANVLT
TRBV5-1	TRBJ2-5	TRBD1	ASSLEQGAQETQY
TRBV27	TRBJ1-2	TRBD1	ASSLRQGDGYT
TRBV7-2	TRBJ2-4	-	ASSNSGTYSV
TRBV10-3	TRBJ2-2	-	AFSEDTVAGELF
TRBV5-6	TRBJ2-4	-	ASSPVGGWSIQY
TRBV30	TRBJ1-3	-	AWSPGNSGNTIY
TRBV3-1/TRBV3-2	TRBJ1-3	-	ASSQVRSSGNTIY
TRBV24-1	TRBJ2-3	TRBD2	ATSGAGGADTQY
TRBV3-1/TRBV3-2	TRBJ2-1	-	ASSQEADYYNEQF
TRBV9	TRBJ2-5	TRBD1	ASSPPGFRGQETQY
TRBV7-9	TRBJ2-1	-	ASSLDWGDEQF
TRBV5-4	TRBJ2-2	TRBD1	ASSLSGQAVGELF
TRBV7-9	TRBJ2-1	TRBD2	ASSGGLAGGVYNEQF
TRBV29-1	TRBJ2-7	-	SALPGTGVQY
TRBV29-1	TRBJ1-1	TRBD1	SASTGVWVEAF
TRBV29-1	TRBJ1-2	-	SVTEGNYGYT
TRBV5-1	TRBJ2-1	TRBD2	ASSLGLAGGRNEQF
TRBV29-1	TRBJ2-2	-	SVVTGLSGELF
TRBV11-3	TRBJ2-1	-	ASSGGGSYNEQF
TRBV7-3	TRBJ2-7	-	ASSLHNAGTYEQY
TRBV10-3	TRBJ1-2	-	AISEGQKLNYGYT
TRBV5-1	TRBJ2-1	-	ASSPPASEQF
TRBV5-6	TRBJ1-2	TRBD1	ASSRRGQGAEGYT
TRBV18	TRBJ1-1	-	ASSRGADTNTEAF
TRBV11-3	TRBJ2-2	TRBD1	ASSPGQGAVELF
TRBV5-1	TRBJ2-2	-	ASSTNGDGELF
TRBV6-2/TRBV6-3	TRBJ1-2	-	ASSDRNYGYT
TRBV9	TRBJ2-1	TRBD1	ASSVSMGQGAYNEQF
TRBV15	TRBJ2-2	TRBD2	ATRSGGNTGELF
TRBV6-5	TRBJ1-3	-	ASSSRVSGNTIY
TRBV7-6	TRBJ2-1	TRBD2	ASSPGLAGDEQF
TRBV6-6	TRBJ2-3	-	ASSPVQGRKWADTQY
TRBV24-1	TRBJ2-3	-	ATREGATDTQY
TRBV6-1	TRBJ2-1	-	ASSEGLQIRYNEQF
TRBV7-2	TRBJ2-2	-	ASSLSRNTGELF
TRBV28	TRBJ2-1	TRBD2	ASSLSRGRLKTYNEQF
TRBV24-1	TRBJ2-2	-	ATRASNTGELF